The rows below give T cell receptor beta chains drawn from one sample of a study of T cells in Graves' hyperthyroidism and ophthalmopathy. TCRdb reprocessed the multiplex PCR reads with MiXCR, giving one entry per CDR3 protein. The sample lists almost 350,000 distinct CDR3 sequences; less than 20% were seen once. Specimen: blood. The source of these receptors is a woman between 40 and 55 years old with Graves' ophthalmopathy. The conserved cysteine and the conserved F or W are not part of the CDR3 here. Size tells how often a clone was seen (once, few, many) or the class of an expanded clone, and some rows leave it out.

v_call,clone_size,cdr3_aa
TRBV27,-,ASSLSGFGAYEQY
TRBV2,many,ASIGTSSYNEQF
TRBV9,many,ASSPHDQPQH
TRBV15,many,ATSRLGTGELF
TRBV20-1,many,SARETAVIYEQY
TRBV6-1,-,ASVGLAGPGETQY
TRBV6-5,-,ASSYAAGNQPQH
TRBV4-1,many,ASSQEKTNTEAF
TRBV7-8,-,ASSSDVTNTGELS
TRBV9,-,ASSLRGGGEQS
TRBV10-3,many,ATLVSRGAGEQY
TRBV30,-,AWSLGRTKETQY
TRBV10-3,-,AISVDGNTIY
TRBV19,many,ASSANLNTEAF
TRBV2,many,ARGTSGSLTGEQY
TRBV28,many,ASSLEELYEQY
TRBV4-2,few,ASSQDPPLGAYGYT
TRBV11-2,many,ASSLFGGTADQPQH
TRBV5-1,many,ASSFQGMNTEAF
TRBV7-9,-,ASSETGPSYEQY
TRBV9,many,ASSVGGRSMNTEAF
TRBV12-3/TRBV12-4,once,ASSLVTNRVSNQPQH
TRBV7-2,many,ASSLVDGDYEQY
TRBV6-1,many,ASSRGDGSPNIQY
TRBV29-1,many,SVGTGNTIY